Below, one TCR beta chain is given with its context. The data originate from a study of blood T cell repertoires in COVID-19. The study drew participants aged about 18 to 95 years from 20 to 30 US areas. Cohorts were based on clinical histories the participants reported. Recovered status in Cohort 3 required two negative PCRs, clearance, or symptom resolution. Germline V gene data show CDR1 as SEHNR and CDR2 as FQNEAQ (reference sequence). The CDR3 is 13 amino acids. Between the trimmed V and J ends, which lost 4 bases and 7 bases, there was a span of 13 bases. In the study's own analysis: The authors estimated nucleated cell counts from reference gene primer amplification. Sequencing used immunoSEQ multiplex PCR; TCRdb keeps in-frame clones, though not all of them. The V and J calls and the clone size are those of that table, but D and trimming were determined from the DNA. The sample lists about 320,000 clones; roughly 87% were seen once.

The receptor was isolated from a young woman who had recovered from COVID-19. The specimen was PBMCs or T cells enriched from blood (not recorded which). The chain employs TRBV7-9 and TRBJ1-1; D uncertain. Here the CDR3 reads CASSSGSNREAFF. The CDR3 DNA sequence: TGTGCCAGCAGCTCCGGGTCCAACCGTGAAGCTTTCTTT.